This is a list of T cell receptor beta chains from one sample in a study of blood T cell repertoires in COVID-19. Repertoires were generated with immunoSEQ multiplex PCR, while TCRdb's copy carries only in-frame clones and drops some. The sample includes about 160,000 clones, roughly 80% of them seen just once. Sequencing was done on a sample of peripheral blood. These receptors all stem from a man between 65 and 80 years old with acute or convalescent COVID-19. The CDR3 runs from the conserved cysteine through the conserved F or W. D genes are given only for firm matches. For some rows the clone size is stated as once, few or many, or as a class when expanded; others skip it.

d_call	j_call	v_call	clone_size	cdr3_aa	cdr3_nt
NA	TRBJ2-7	TRBV28	once	CASSLSGGEQYF	TGTGCCAGCAGTTTGTCCGGGGGTGAGCAGTACTTC
NA	TRBJ1-5	TRBV6-5	NA	CASRPGISNIQPQHF	TGTGCCAGCAGACCCGGGATCTCCAACATCCAGCCCCAGCATTTT
NA	TRBJ2-7	TRBV19	NA	CASSIEGGPYEQYF	TGTGCCAGTAGTATAGAGGGGGGACCCTACGAGCAGTACTTC
NA	TRBJ2-7	TRBV6-5	NA	CASIWGLDFYEQYF	TGTGCCAGCATTTGGGGGCTGGATTTCTACGAGCAGTACTTC
TRBD1	TRBJ2-6	TRBV5-1	NA	CASSLEPGQGNSGANVLTF	TGCGCCAGCAGCTTGGAACCGGGACAGGGAAACTCTGGGGCCAACGTCCTGACTTTC
TRBD1	TRBJ1-4	TRBV5-1	NA	CASSLIPGQDNEKLFF	TGCGCCAGCAGCTTAATACCGGGACAGGATAATGAAAAACTGTTTTTT
NA	TRBJ1-1	TRBV5-6	NA	CASSLAGSGLRDTEAFF	TGTGCCAGCAGCTTGGCCGGGTCAGGGCTTAGGGACACTGAAGCTTTCTTT
TRBD1	TRBJ1-5	TRBV4-1	NA	CASSQDPGTGLIQPQHF	TGCGCCAGCAGCCAAGACCCTGGGACAGGTCTAATTCAGCCCCAGCATTTT
NA	TRBJ2-7	TRBV21-1	NA	CASSRKGQVSYEQYF	TGTGCCAGCAGCAGAAAAGGACAGGTTTCCTACGAGCAGTACTTC
TRBD1	TRBJ1-2	TRBV2	NA	CASSPWTGGDGYTF	TGTGCCAGCAGTCCTTGGACAGGGGGCGATGGCTACACCTTC
NA	TRBJ2-6	TRBV9	once	CASSVGLGGSGANVLTF	TGTGCCAGCAGCGTGGGCTTGGGTGGGTCTGGGGCCAACGTCCTGACTTTC
TRBD2	TRBJ2-3	TRBV14	NA	CASSQAGAPDTQYF	TGTGCCAGCAGCCAGGCGGGAGCCCCAGATACGCAGTATTTT
NA	TRBJ1-4	TRBV15	medium-sized	CATSRFRGGDEKLFF	TGTGCCACCAGCAGATTCAGGGGAGGGGATGAAAAACTGTTTTTT
TRBD1	TRBJ1-2	TRBV7-8	NA	CASSSADRGRGYTF	TGTGCCAGCAGCTCAGCCGACAGGGGGCGAGGCTACACCTTC
NA	TRBJ2-2	TRBV19	NA	CASLSVRGYTGELFF	TGTGCCAGTCTCAGTGTAAGGGGCTACACCGGGGAGCTGTTTTTT
NA	TRBJ1-1	TRBV19	NA	CASGTGGSWNTEAFF	TGTGCCAGTGGGACGGGGGGGTCCTGGAACACTGAAGCTTTCTTT
TRBD1	TRBJ1-4	TRBV6-1	NA	CASSEGDRDEKLFF	TGTGCCAGCAGTGAAGGGGACAGGGATGAAAAACTGTTTTTT
NA	TRBJ1-1	TRBV12-5	NA	CASGLITGTANTEAFF	TGTGCTAGTGGTTTGATAACAGGTACTGCGAACACTGAAGCTTTCTTT
NA	TRBJ2-2	TRBV4-1	NA	CASSQVDLVPGTGELFF	TGCGCCAGCAGCCAAGTTGATTTAGTCCCCGGCACCGGGGAGCTGTTTTTT
NA	TRBJ2-5	TRBV6-5	few	CASSYAYREETQYF	TGTGCCAGCAGTTACGCCTACAGGGAAGAGACCCAGTACTTC
NA	TRBJ2-1	TRBV24-1	NA	CATSDPPPNEQFF	TGTGCCACCAGTGACCCCCCTCCGAATGAGCAGTTCTTC
NA	TRBJ1-1	TRBV2	NA	CASSDSENTEAFF	TGTGCCAGCAGTGATTCAGAGAACACTGAAGCTTTCTTT
NA	TRBJ2-1	TRBV19	NA	CASSPTRFYNEQFF	TGTGCCAGTAGTCCTACGAGATTTTACAATGAGCAGTTCTTC
NA	TRBJ1-5	TRBV2	NA	CASGAYRDSNQPQHF	TGTGCCAGCGGGGCCTACAGAGATAGCAATCAGCCCCAGCATTTT
TRBD2	TRBJ2-5	TRBV7-6	NA	CASSLGASGGEETQYF	TGTGCCAGCAGCTTAGGGGCTAGCGGGGGTGAAGAGACCCAGTACTTC
TRBD2	TRBJ2-1	TRBV5-1	once	CASSSGLAGGSYNEQFF	TGCGCCAGCAGCTCCGGACTAGCGGGGGGATCCTACAATGAGCAGTTCTTC
TRBD2	TRBJ2-3	TRBV10-3	NA	CAIQGGGGLTDTQYF	TGTGCCATCCAGGGCGGCGGGGGTCTCACAGATACGCAGTATTTT
NA	TRBJ2-1	TRBV5-8	NA	CASSLRLAVNNEQFF	TGTGCCAGCAGCTTGCGATTAGCGGTCAACAATGAGCAGTTCTTC
NA	TRBJ2-7	TRBV5-1	NA	CASGENYEQYF	TGCGCCAGCGGAGAGAACTACGAGCAGTACTTC
TRBD1	TRBJ2-7	TRBV9	many	CASSPQGTLLAYEQYF	TGTGCCAGCAGCCCACAGGGGACCCTGTTGGCCTACGAGCAGTACTTC
NA	TRBJ2-5	TRBV7-7	NA	CASSLGGAGPQETQYF	TGTGCCAGCAGCTTAGGCGGGGCAGGCCCCCAAGAGACCCAGTACTTC
TRBD1	TRBJ1-6	TRBV11-2	few	CASSPRQGYNSPLHF	TGTGCCAGCAGCCCAAGACAGGGGTATAATTCACCCCTCCACTTT
TRBD1	TRBJ1-2	TRBV25-1	NA	CASSEWGQGNYGYTF	TGTGCCAGCAGTGAATGGGGACAGGGCAACTATGGCTACACCTTC
NA	TRBJ1-5	TRBV4-2	NA	CASSQGENNQPQHF	TGTGCCAGCAGCCAAGGAGAGAATAATCAGCCCCAGCATTTT
NA	TRBJ1-3	TRBV2	NA	CASQVSGNTIYF	TGTGCCAGTCAGGTCTCTGGAAACACCATATATTTT
NA	TRBJ2-7	TRBV27	NA	CASSSGTSPYEQYF	TGTGCCAGCAGTTCTGGGACTTCCCCCTACGAGCAGTACTTC
NA	TRBJ2-5	TRBV11-2	NA	CASSLGVTQETQYF	TGTGCCAGCAGCTTAGGAGTAACCCAAGAGACCCAGTACTTC
NA	TRBJ1-5	TRBV19	NA	CASRGQFNQPQHF	TGTGCCAGTAGAGGACAGTTCAATCAGCCCCAGCATTTT
NA	TRBJ1-5	TRBV25-1	NA	CASSETAGIQPQHF	TGTGCCAGCAGTGAGACGGCGGGGATTCAGCCCCAGCATTTT
NA	TRBJ2-3	TRBV4-1	NA	CASSPLREARDTQYF	TGCGCCAGCAGCCCATTGAGGGAGGCCAGGGATACGCAGTATTTT
NA	TRBJ2-7	TRBV19	NA	CASRSPYYEQYF	TGTGCCAGTAGATCACCCTACTACGAGCAGTACTTC